Below, 28 T cell receptor beta chains from the same sample are listed, as sequenced in a study of T cell responses to AZD1222 COVID-19 vaccine. This table comes from immunoSEQ multiplex PCR, and its TCRdb copy is limited to in-frame clones, with some not included. The sample has about 110,000 clones; over 75% are singletons. The material sequenced was peripheral blood, taken on day 0 of AZD1222 vaccination. The receptors were sampled from an adult in good health.

The rearrangement joins TRBV7-2 to TRBJ1-2; 9 nucleotides match TRBD1. The germline V gene encodes CDR1 SGHTA and CDR2 FQGNSA. With V trimmed by 5 bases and J by 8 bases, 9 bases remained unmatched. The CDR3 runs to 14 residues. DNA of the CDR3: TGTGCCAGCAGCCTACCACAGGGGGCAGGGGGCTACACCTTC. This gives the protein CASSLPQGAGGYTF.

The chain has TRBV5-4 and TRBJ2-2; 12 nucleotides align to TRBD2. V lost 5 bases, J lost 4 bases, and 12 bases stayed unmatched. Germline assignment: CDR1 SGHNT and CDR2 YYREEE (reference sequence). This CDR3 is 18 amino acids long. The CDR3 DNA reads as TGTGCCAGCAGACCAGGACTAGCGGGACTTGGGAGCACCGGGGAGCTGTTTTTT. This gives the protein CASRPGLAGLGSTGELFF.

This clone was seen just once. The chain combines TRBV7-2 with TRBJ1-1; 9 nucleotides align to TRBD1. The CDR3 runs 15 residues. Germline V gene lookup returns CDR1 SGHTA and CDR2 FQGNSA. J was trimmed by 5 bases and V by 6 bases; bases with no gene match: 10. The CDR3, as DNA: TGTGCCAGCAGGAATCCGGACAGGGGTGGGACTGAAGCTTTCTTT. Its protein is CASRNPDRGGTEAFF.

The chain couples TRBV30 to TRBJ2-5; D is undetermined. V lost 0 bases to trimming and J lost 4 bases, with 12 bases between them. CDR3 length equals 14 residues. CDR1 and CDR2 (germline): GTSNPN, SVGIG (reference sequence). Here the CDR3 reads CAWSVYFSRETQYF. As DNA, the CDR3 is TGTGCCTGGAGTGTGTATTTCTCCAGAGAGACCCAGTACTTC.

The chain links TRBV5-4 to TRBJ2-4; 11 bases align to TRBD2. The junction had 4 bases not matched to a gene; V was cut back by 5 bases and J by 6 bases. Germline CDR1 SGHNT, CDR2 YYREEE (reference sequence). This CDR3 comprises 14 residues. The CDR3 bases are TGTGCCAGCAGTAGCGGGGGGGCCCTAAACATTCAGTACTTC. Translating it yields CASSSGGALNIQYF.

The CDR3 coding sequence is TGTGCCTGGAGTGTACCCTCAGGGGGCACCACCTATAATTCACCCCTCCACTTT. It yields the protein CAWSVPSGGTTYNSPLHF. The V gene is TRBV30, the J gene TRBJ1-6, with 8 bases matching TRBD1. The CDR3 covers 18 residues. Germline V gives CDR1 GTSNPN, CDR2 SVGIG (reference sequence). J lost 2 bases, V lost 0 bases, and 9 bases had no gene match. Full variable domain (outside the CDR3, taken from reference TRBV30 and TRBJ1-6): SQTIHQWPATLVQPVGSPLSLECTVEGTSNPNLYWYRQAAGRGLQLLFYSVGIGQISSEVPQNLSASRPQDRQFILSSKKLLLSDSGFYLCAWSVPSGGTTYNSPLHFGNGTRLTVT.

The V gene is TRBV6-5, the J gene TRBJ1-2, with D possibly TRBD1 on 5 matching bases. The CDR3 has 14 residues. V gave up 5 bases and J gave up 0 bases, with 10 bases separating them. Germline V gene sequence: CDR1 MNHEY, CDR2 SVGAGI. CDR3 region: CASSSDSANYGYTF. DNA of the CDR3: TGTGCCAGCAGTAGCGACAGCGCTAACTATGGCTACACCTTC.

This clone occurred once. This sequence joins TRBV30 and TRBJ2-1; 14 bases match TRBD2. Trimming cost V 3 bases and J 12 bases; bases outside gene matches: 13. Germline V gives CDR1 GTSNPN, CDR2 SVGIG (reference sequence). The CDR3 is 16 amino acids. CDR3 in DNA: TGTGCCTGGAGGGGTAGCCGGACTAGCGGGAGGAACGGGCAGTTCTTC. This sequence encodes CAWRGSRTSGRNGQFF.

The gene calls are TRBV5-1 and TRBJ2-1; 7 bases fit TRBD2. V lost 4 bases, J lost 5 bases, and 15 bases stayed unmatched. Germline V CDR1 and CDR2: SGHRS, YFSETQ. The CDR3 runs to 17 residues. In nucleotides, the CDR3 is TGCGCCAGCAGCCCTTCCATCGGCGGGAGCCCGAACAATGAGCAGTTCTTC. As protein: CASSPSIGGSPNNEQFF.

The chain carries TRBV5-1 and TRBJ1-3; D call uncertain. Germline-derived CDR1 and CDR2 are SGHRS and YFSETQ. The CDR3 is 15 residues long. V dropped 0 bases and J dropped 4 bases, with 11 bases sitting between them. CDR3 amino acids: CASSLVPESGNTIYF. The CDR3 region has the DNA TGCGCCAGCAGCTTGGTTCCTGAATCCGGAAACACCATATATTTT.

The genes are TRBV11-2 and TRBJ2-7, with a weak D call TRBD1 (5 bases). CDR3 length: 14 residues. Germline lookup yields CDR1 SGHAT and CDR2 FQNNGV. V shed 1 base and J shed 2 bases, with 9 bases lying between them. CDR3 sequence reads: CASSLAGITYEQYF. The CDR3 DNA is TGTGCCAGCAGCTTAGCAGGGATTACCTACGAGCAGTACTTC.

This chain links TRBV6-5 with TRBJ1-5; weak D call: TRBD1 (5 bases). The CDR3 has 15 residues. Germline values: CDR1 MNHEY, CDR2 SVGAGI. V dropped 6 bases and J dropped 9 bases, with 21 bases sitting between them. The CDR3 protein is CASSAGTPNYRPQHF. CDR3 nucleotides: TGTGCCAGCAGCGCCGGGACCCCGAATTATCGGCCCCAGCATTTT.

This chain links TRBV5-5 with TRBJ1-6; TRBD1 agrees at 9 bases. CDR3 length: 15 residues. Germline-derived CDR1 and CDR2 are SGHKS and YYEKEE (reference sequence). J lost 5 bases, V lost 2 bases, and 2 bases had no gene match. This CDR3 reads CASSLRTGDNSPLHF. The CDR3 DNA sequence: TGTGCCAGCAGCTTACGGACAGGGGATAATTCACCCCTCCACTTT.

The V call is TRBV7-9, the J call TRBJ2-4; D uncertain. Trimming took off 0 bases at V and 6 bases at J, with 9 bases between the two ends. Per the germline V gene, CDR1 is SEHNR and CDR2 is FQNEAQ (reference sequence). CDR3 size: 14 residues. CDR3 nucleotides: TGTGCCAGCAGCTTAGCGGGTTCCACAAACATTCAGTACTTC. Translation: CASSLAGSTNIQYF.

The chain links TRBV28 to TRBJ2-3; D is perhaps TRBD1 or TRBD2 (6 bases each). Germline values: CDR1 MDHEN, CDR2 SYDVKM. Trimming took 7 bases from V and 2 from J, leaving 13 bases between them. There are 14 residues in the CDR3. The CDR3 DNA sequence: TGTGCCAGCAAGGTCGGGGGCTCCACAGATACGCAGTATTTT. It encodes CASKVGGSTDTQYF.

The V call is TRBV7-6, the J call TRBJ1-3, with D hard to call. The germline V and J ends were trimmed by 5 bases and 0 bases, with 11 bases remaining between them. The germline V gene has CDR1 SGHVS and CDR2 FNYEAQ. The CDR3 totals 15 residues. CDR3 bases: TGTGCCAGCAGCCTTGGCCCGATCTCTGGAAACACCATATATTTT. Translation gives CASSLGPISGNTIYF.

V gene TRBV5-1 combines with J gene TRBJ2-3; 7 nucleotides match TRBD2. The CDR3 has 14 residues. The germline gives CDR1 SGHRS, CDR2 YFSETQ. J gave up 6 bases and V 3 bases, and 7 bases lay outside the gene matches. CDR3 DNA sequence: TGCGCCAGCAGCTCCGGGGAGGGGCTGGATACGCAGTATTTT. Protein: CASSSGEGLDTQYF.

This clone was seen a single time. The chain links TRBV30 to TRBJ1-5; perhaps TRBD1 as D (5 bases). The germline CDR1 and CDR2 sequences are GTSNPN and SVGIG (reference sequence). There are 14 residues in the CDR3. Trimming shortened V by 3 bases and J by 6 bases, and 15 bases separated the two germline ends. CDR3 sequence: CAWSPRGSSQPQHF. CDR3 nucleotides: TGTGCCTGGAGCCCTCGGGGGTCCAGTCAGCCCCAGCATTTT.

This chain links TRBV15 with TRBJ1-1, with 8 bases that match TRBD1. Losses at the gene ends were 0 bases for V and 10 bases for J; bases not matched to a gene: 4. Germline lookup yields CDR1 LNHNV and CDR2 YYDKDF (reference sequence). The CDR3 consists of 13 residues. The CDR3 reads CATSREVQGAAFF. The CDR3 DNA follows: TGTGCCACCAGCAGAGAAGTTCAGGGGGCAGCTTTCTTT.

V gene TRBV20-1 combines with J gene TRBJ2-1; 9 positions match TRBD2. Germline V CDR1 and CDR2: DFQATT, SNEGSKA (reference sequence). The CDR3 length is 16 residues. J gave up 3 bases and V 3 bases, and 9 bases lay outside the gene matches. The CDR3 is CSASVIAGAIYNEQFF. DNA of the CDR3: TGCAGTGCTAGTGTTATAGCGGGAGCGATCTACAATGAGCAGTTCTTC.

This chain links TRBV6-5 with TRBJ1-2; perhaps TRBD1 as D (6 bases). This CDR3 has 15 residues. The germline V gene encodes CDR1 MNHEY and CDR2 SVGAGI. V was shortened by 2 bases and J by 4 bases, with 14 bases between the two germline ends. In DNA form, the CDR3 reads TGTGCCAGCAGTTACGGTTCGCAGGGGAGCTATGGCTACACCTTC. Translated, it gives CASSYGSQGSYGYTF.

This chain connects TRBV19 to TRBJ2-1; D is possibly TRBD2 (5 bases). Per germline, CDR1 LNHDA and CDR2 SQIVND (reference sequence). V was cut by 5 bases and J by 9 bases, with 11 bases left in between. The CDR3 totals 12 residues. DNA of the CDR3: TGTGCCAGTAGTCCCAGCCGGGGTGAGCAGTTCTTC. It encodes CASSPSRGEQFF.

The V gene is TRBV10-3, the J gene TRBJ2-3; no clear D. The V end was cut by 3 bases, the J end by 4 bases, with 14 bases between. The CDR3 consists of 15 residues. Looked up from germline, CDR1 is ENHRY and CDR2 is SYGVKD. CDR3 sequence: CAISDPAFAADTQYF. The CDR3 coding sequence is TGTGCCATCAGTGATCCGGCTTTTGCGGCAGATACGCAGTATTTT.

V usage is TRBV15 and J usage is TRBJ2-7; 14 bases agree with TRBD2. The CDR3 sequence is 19 residues long. The germline CDR1 and CDR2 sequences are LNHNV and YYDKDF (reference sequence). After removal of 1 base from V and 4 bases from J, the junction contained 12 bases not matched to a gene. CDR3 residues: CATSRGGLAGDTSGYEQYV. The CDR3 DNA is TGTGCCACCAGCAGAGGGGGACTAGCGGGAGACACGTCGGGTTACGAGCAGTACGTC.

This CDR3 reads CASTSEGGETQYF. As DNA, the CDR3 is TGTGCCAGCACCTCGGAAGGGGGGGAGACCCAGTACTTC. The rearrangement links TRBV6-5 to TRBJ2-5; D assignment may be TRBD1 or TRBD2 (6 bases each). Germline V gene lookup returns CDR1 MNHEY and CDR2 SVGAGI. This CDR3 has 13 residues. Deletions cut 7 bases from V and 5 bases from J, with 14 bases between.

Only one count was recorded for this clone. The V gene is TRBV29-1, the J gene TRBJ2-5; D uncertain. This CDR3 spans 12 amino acids. Germline CDR1 SQVTM, CDR2 ANQGSEA. Trimming left V 4 bases short and J 5 bases short, with 11 bases between. The DNA of the CDR3 is TGCAGCGTTGTAGGTAGGGCGGAGACCCAGTACTTC. This gives the protein CSVVGRAETQYF.

The CDR3 DNA is TGTGCCAGCAGCCACTCAGGGGGCGACAGTAGCCTTTCACCCCTCCACTTT. This encodes CASSHSGGDSSLSPLHF. V and J are TRBV7-6 and TRBJ1-6, with TRBD1 matching over 8 bases. CDR3 length equals 17 residues. V shed 5 bases and J 9 bases; nucleotides not matched to a gene: 15. CDR1 is SGHVS and CDR2 is FNYEAQ in the germline V gene.

The gene calls are TRBV20-1 and TRBJ1-1; 7 bases match TRBD1. V dropped 6 bases and J dropped 4; count of bases not matched to a gene: 2. The germline V gene encodes CDR1 DFQATT and CDR2 SNEGSKA (reference sequence). The CDR3 runs 11 residues. This CDR3 is CSAAGGTEAFF. For the CDR3, the DNA is TGCAGTGCCGCAGGGGGCACTGAAGCTTTCTTT.